A selection of T cell receptor beta chains follows, all from one sample in a study of neoadjuvant anti-PD-1 for oral cavity cancer. Data came from immunoSEQ multiplex PCR; TCRdb stores just in-frame clones and leaves some out. The table lists approximately 68,000 clones, 80% to 90% of them singletons. The specimen comprised PBMCs, sampled after nivolumab (anti-PD-1) treatment. Receptor source: a person aged 35 to 85 with oral cavity squamous cell carcinoma. CDR3s include the opening cysteine and the closing phenylalanine or tryptophan. The D gene is left open where the match is weak. Not all rows give a size; the values are once, few, many and, for expanded clones, a class.

clone_size	v_call	cdr3_length	d_call	j_call	cdr3_nt	cdr3_aa
NA	TRBV5-6	14	TRBD2	TRBJ2-1	TGTGCCAGCAGCCCGACTAGCGACGGGGATGAGCAGTTCTTC	CASSPTSDGDEQFF
NA	TRBV7-3	16	NA	TRBJ2-2	TGTGCCAGCAGCTTATTACAGGGAGTTGACACCGGGGAGCTGTTTTTT	CASSLLQGVDTGELFF
NA	TRBV10-3	13	NA	TRBJ2-7	TGTGCCATCAGTAAGGGAAGTGCCTACGAGCAGTACTTC	CAISKGSAYEQYF
NA	TRBV11-2	11	NA	TRBJ1-2	TGTGCCAGCAGCTCGAACTATGGCTACACCTTC	CASSSNYGYTF
NA	TRBV12-5	14	NA	TRBJ1-1	TGTGCTAGTGGTTTGCAGGGCAGGGGCACTGAAGCTTTCTTT	CASGLQGRGTEAFF
NA	TRBV28	15	NA	TRBJ2-6	TGTGCCAGCAGAATGGGGGTGGGTGGGGCCAACGTCCTGACTTTC	CASRMGVGGANVLTF
NA	TRBV7-6	15	TRBD1	TRBJ2-7	TGTGCCAGCAGCTTAGCGGGACAGGGTCCCTACGAGCAGTACTTC	CASSLAGQGPYEQYF
NA	TRBV5-6	15	NA	TRBJ1-3	TGTGCCAGCAGCTTATCACCTCGGTCTGGAAACACCATATATTTT	CASSLSPRSGNTIYF
once	TRBV6-1	14	NA	TRBJ1-2	TGTGCCAGCAGTGAAGGGGAGGTCACAGGGGGCTACACCTTC	CASSEGEVTGGYTF
NA	TRBV6-4	13	NA	TRBJ1-1	TGTGCCAGCAGTGACTCGCGAGGTACTGAAGCTTTCTTT	CASSDSRGTEAFF
NA	TRBV7-9	14	TRBD1	TRBJ2-2	TGTGCCAGCAGGGGACAGGCCAGCACCGGGGAGCTGTTTTTT	CASRGQASTGELFF
NA	TRBV5-4	18	TRBD2	TRBJ2-2	TGTGCCAGCAGCTCCGGGTCACCGGCGGGAGTGGGGACCGGGGAGCTGTTTTTT	CASSSGSPAGVGTGELFF
once	TRBV10-3	14	NA	TRBJ1-1	TGTGCCATCAGTGAAGGAGAGGGGAACACTGAAGCTTTCTTT	CAISEGEGNTEAFF
NA	TRBV7-7	10	NA	TRBJ1-5	TGTGCTAGCAGCTTAGCGCAGGAGCATTTT	CASSLAQEHF
once	TRBV5-1	17	TRBD2	TRBJ2-2	TGCGCCAGCAGCCCACTAGCGGGGTACGGAAACACCGGGGAGCTGTTTTTT	CASSPLAGYGNTGELFF
NA	TRBV7-9	13	NA	TRBJ1-5	TGTGCCAGCAGCAAGCAGGAGAATCAGCCCCAGCATTTT	CASSKQENQPQHF
once	TRBV13	12	NA	TRBJ1-2	TGTGCCAGCAGCTTAAGGACCTATGGCTACACCTTC	CASSLRTYGYTF
NA	TRBV4-1	17	NA	TRBJ2-2	TGCGCCAGCAGCCAAGTTCTGTTAGCGGCGAGCACCGGGGAGCTGTTTTTT	CASSQVLLAASTGELFF
NA	TRBV5-1	14	NA	TRBJ2-7	TGCGCCAGCAGCCCTACGCCCGCCCCTGTGGAGCAGTACTTC	CASSPTPAPVEQYF
NA	TRBV5-1	13	TRBD1	TRBJ1-2	TGCGCCAGCGGGACGACAGGGAACTATGGCTACACCTTC	CASGTTGNYGYTF
NA	TRBV19	13	NA	TRBJ1-1	TGTGCCAGTACCGTGAGGGGAGGAACTGAAGCTTTCTTT	CASTVRGGTEAFF
NA	TRBV5-1	16	TRBD1	TRBJ1-3	TGCGCCAGCAGCGCCCAGACAGGGGCAACGGGAAACACCATATATTTT	CASSAQTGATGNTIYF
NA	TRBV6-8	16	TRBD1	TRBJ1-2	TGTGCCAGCAGTTCTCCAACCGGGACAGGCGCTGGAGGCTACACCTTC	CASSSPTGTGAGGYTF
NA	TRBV6-6	14	NA	TRBJ1-5	TGTGCCTGCTCGACCGGGGGGAGCAATCAGCCCCAGCATTTT	CACSTGGSNQPQHF
NA	TRBV5-1	15	NA	TRBJ2-6	TGCGCCAGCAGCTCTGGACAGTCTGGGGCCAACGTCCTGACTTTC	CASSSGQSGANVLTF
NA	TRBV2	15	NA	TRBJ1-6	TGTGCCAGCAGTGAATCTGGACAAAGGAATTCACCCCTCCACTTT	CASSESGQRNSPLHF
NA	TRBV30	12	TRBD1	TRBJ2-7	TGTGCCTGGAGGGGACAGCCCTACGAGCAGTACTTC	CAWRGQPYEQYF
NA	TRBV7-9	14	NA	TRBJ2-7	TGTGCCAGCAGCTACGGACGGTTTTCCTACGAGCAGTACTTC	CASSYGRFSYEQYF
NA	TRBV19	14	NA	TRBJ2-7	TGTGCCAGTAGTCTGGGACTCCTAACCTACGAGCAGTACTTC	CASSLGLLTYEQYF
NA	TRBV5-1	14	NA	TRBJ2-3	TGCGCCAGCAGCTTGGATAGGCCTGTGGATACGCAGTATTTT	CASSLDRPVDTQYF
NA	TRBV4-1	16	NA	TRBJ1-2	TGCGCCAGCAGCCAAGAAAAGGGACGGGGTCCCTATGGCTACACCTTC	CASSQEKGRGPYGYTF
NA	TRBV2	17	NA	TRBJ2-6	TGTGCCAGCAGTGAACGGTGGGGTTACTCTGGGGCCAACGTCCTGACTTTC	CASSERWGYSGANVLTF
NA	TRBV28	12	TRBD1	TRBJ2-6	TGTGCCAGCAGGGGGACAGGGGGCCGCCTGACTTTC	CASRGTGGRLTF
NA	TRBV4-2	13	NA	TRBJ2-3	TGTGCCAGCAGCCCCGAGGGCCAAGATACGCAGTATTTT	CASSPEGQDTQYF
NA	TRBV2	15	TRBD1	TRBJ1-1	TGTGCCAGCAGTGAGGGACGGACAGGCTCTTCGGAGGCTTTCTTT	CASSEGRTGSSEAFF
NA	TRBV7-2	15	TRBD1	TRBJ1-2	TGTGCCAGCAGCTCCCAGGGGGCACATAACTATGGCTACACCTTC	CASSSQGAHNYGYTF
NA	TRBV6-5	13	NA	TRBJ2-5	TGTGCCACCGGGGCGGGATTCCAAGAGACCCAGTACTTC	CATGAGFQETQYF
NA	TRBV6-1	17	TRBD2	TRBJ2-3	TGTGCCAGCAGTGAAGCCTTAGCGGGAGGGGTCACAGATACGCAGTATTTT	CASSEALAGGVTDTQYF
NA	TRBV28	14	TRBD1	TRBJ1-2	TGTGCCAGCAGGACGACAGGGGGCGAATATGGCTACACCTTC	CASRTTGGEYGYTF
NA	TRBV6-1	14	NA	TRBJ2-1	TGTGCCAGCAGTGAAATCACCCCCTACAATGAGCAGTTCTTC	CASSEITPYNEQFF
NA	TRBV6-1	12	NA	TRBJ2-1	TGTGCCAGCACAGGCAGCTACAATGAGCAGTTCTTC	CASTGSYNEQFF
NA	TRBV7-9	17	TRBD2	TRBJ2-2	TGTGCCAGCAGCTTTAAGCGAGCGGGAGCCAACACCGGGGAGCTGTTTTTT	CASSFKRAGANTGELFF
NA	TRBV27	14	NA	TRBJ2-7	TGTGCCAGCAGTTTATTTGGCCTCTACGGGGAGCAGTACTTC	CASSLFGLYGEQYF
NA	TRBV6-5	14	NA	TRBJ1-2	TGTGCCAGCAAATTCGGCCGACAGGATGTTGGCTACACCTTC	CASKFGRQDVGYTF
NA	TRBV15	16	TRBD1	TRBJ2-1	TGTGCCACCAGCACCCCCCCCGGACAGGGGAAGGATGAGCAGTTCTTC	CATSTPPGQGKDEQFF
NA	TRBV9	14	TRBD2	TRBJ2-1	TGTGCCAGCAGCGCGGGGGACTACCCCAATGAGCAGTTCTTC	CASSAGDYPNEQFF
NA	TRBV6-1	13	NA	TRBJ1-1	TGTGCCAGCAGTGAGCGGGGGAACACTGAAGCTTTCTTT	CASSERGNTEAFF
NA	TRBV11-2	14	NA	TRBJ2-1	TGTGCCAGCAGCTTAGGAATAGCGGTCGATGAGCAGTTCTTC	CASSLGIAVDEQFF
few	TRBV7-6	12	NA	TRBJ2-7	TGTGCCAGCAGCGCCGAGGACTATCCGCAGTACTTC	CASSAEDYPQYF
NA	TRBV28	16	NA	TRBJ1-3	TGTGCCAGCAGTTTGGGGGGACAAATCTCTGGAAACACCATATATTTT	CASSLGGQISGNTIYF
NA	TRBV6-6	14	NA	TRBJ1-2	TGTGCCAGCACCTTGACAGGACTAAACTATGGCTACACCTTC	CASTLTGLNYGYTF